A single sample is the source of the 21 T cell receptor beta chains below, sequenced in a study of CD8+ T cells in alopecia areata. Following extraction, RNA underwent reverse transcription to cDNA, which served as the sequencing template. The method was immunoSEQ multiplex PCR; TCRdb's version includes in-frame clones alone and lacks a portion of them. The repertoire holds 250,000 to 350,000 clones, with over 45% as singletons. Treatment denoted: oral pan-JAK inhibitor, 5-10 mg twice daily. The sample consisted of CD4+ T cells sorted from blood, taken around week 54, from a patient treated with tofacitinib. Receptor source: a human donor with alopecia areata.

The V call is TRBV11-2, the J call TRBJ2-1; 11 nucleotides match TRBD2. Germline assignment: CDR1 SGHAT and CDR2 FQNNGV. CDR3 length equals 16 residues. The V segment lost 4 bases and the J segment 4 bases; nucleotides outside the gene matches: 6. In DNA form, the CDR3 reads TGTGCCAGCAGCTATCTGACTAGCGGGACTTACAATGAGCAGTTCTTC. Translating gives CASSYLTSGTYNEQFF.

A few counts support this clone. The rearrangement joins TRBV5-1 to TRBJ2-5; TRBD1 agrees at 10 bases. The trim removed 0 bases at V and 5 bases at J, leaving 4 bases unmatched. CDR3 length: 15 amino acids. The V gene's germline CDR1 is SGHRS and CDR2 YFSETQ. The DNA of the CDR3 is TGCGCCAGCAGCTTGGGACAGGGGGCCGTCGAGACCCAGTACTTC. Its protein product is CASSLGQGAVETQYF.

In this sample, this clone turned up a few times. This chain links TRBV7-2 with TRBJ1-1, with D perhaps matching TRBD1 (5 bases). The CDR3 length is 16 residues. Trimming pared 0 bases from V and 1 base from J, leaving 12 bases between. The germline gives CDR1 SGHTA, CDR2 FQGNSA. The CDR3 nucleotides read TGTGCCAGCAGCTTAGCCGGGGGGAGCCGGAACACTGAAGCTTTCTTT. Amino acid sequence: CASSLAGGSRNTEAFF. The whole variable domain, remainder taken from reference TRBV7-2 and TRBJ1-1, is GAGVSQSPSNKVTEKGKDVELRCDPISGHTALYWYRQSLGQGLEFLIYFQGNSAPDKSGLPSDRFSAERTGGSVSTLTIQRTQQEDSAVYLCASSLAGGSRNTEAFFGQGTRLTVV.

The chain carries TRBV27 and TRBJ2-7; possibly TRBD1 for D (5 bases). This CDR3 has 17 residues. Germline loops: CDR1 MNHEY, CDR2 SMNVEV (reference sequence). Trimming shortened V by 1 base and J by 2 bases, and 18 bases separated the two germline ends. The CDR3: CASSLFGTRRVAYEQYF. As DNA, the CDR3 is TGTGCCAGCAGTTTATTCGGCACACGCAGGGTGGCCTACGAGCAGTACTTC.

The chain carries TRBV6-5 and TRBJ1-2; D unclear. Between the trimmed V and J ends, which lost 0 bases and 7 bases, there was a span of 6 bases. The CDR3 loop spans 12 amino acids. CDR1 and CDR2 from the germline V gene are MNHEY and SVGAGI. The CDR3 is CASSYSSSGYTF. The CDR3 bases are TGTGCCAGCAGTTACTCGAGTAGTGGCTACACCTTC.

The chain employs TRBV5-1 and TRBJ2-7; 8 bases are a match to TRBD1. From germline, CDR1 is SGHRS and CDR2 YFSETQ. The ends lost 5 bases at V and 2 bases at J; junction bases unmatched: 6. This CDR3 contains 14 residues. CDR3 nucleotides: TGCGCCAGCAGAGACTCGACAGGGGCCTACGAGCAGTACTTC. Translating it yields CASRDSTGAYEQYF.

CDR3 loop: CASSARGPQYF. CDR3 nucleotides: TGTGCCAGCAGTGCCCGGGGGCCCCAGTACTTC. J is TRBJ2-5 and V is TRBV2; the D call may be TRBD1 or TRBD2 (6 bases each). This CDR3 has 11 residues. V lost 4 bases, J lost 9 bases, and 9 bases lay in between. CDR1 is SNHLY and CDR2 is FYNNEI in the germline V gene.

The table lists this clone with a count of one. The chain joins TRBV5-1 to TRBJ2-7, with 10 bases identical to TRBD1. The trim removed 5 bases at V and 3 bases at J, leaving 2 bases unmatched. Per germline, CDR1 SGHRS and CDR2 YFSETQ. The CDR3 is 13 amino acids. The CDR3 here is CASRWTGGYEQYF. The CDR3 nucleotides read TGCGCCAGCAGGTGGACAGGGGGCTACGAGCAGTACTTC.

The V call is TRBV30, the J call TRBJ1-2; 8 bases line up with TRBD1. The V segment lost 5 bases and the J segment 6 bases; nucleotides outside the gene matches: 5. The CDR3 totals 12 residues. Germline V gene sequence: CDR1 GTSNPN, CDR2 SVGIG (reference sequence). CDR3 DNA sequence: TGTGCCTGGGACAGGGGAAGCCATGGCTACACCTTC. This gives the protein CAWDRGSHGYTF.

The rearrangement joins TRBV30 to TRBJ1-1; perhaps TRBD1 as D (5 bases). The CDR3 sequence is 13 residues long. Germline loops: CDR1 GTSNPN, CDR2 SVGIG (reference sequence). V was shortened by 3 bases and J by 4 bases, with 12 bases between the two germline ends. For the CDR3, the DNA is TGTGCCTGGAGCGGGGGATTCAGCACTGAAGCTTTCTTT. This codes for CAWSGGFSTEAFF.

The chain joins TRBV20-1 to TRBJ1-1; the D is unclear. CDR3 length: 11 amino acids. Germline CDR1 and CDR2: DFQATT and SNEGSKA (reference sequence). Trimming shortened V by 6 bases and J by 8 bases, and 13 bases separated the two germline ends. The CDR3 coding sequence is TGCAGTGCCGAAGGTGCGGGGGAAGCTTTCTTT. Translating it yields CSAEGAGEAFF.

V and J are TRBV30 and TRBJ1-4, with TRBD1 matching over 9 bases. The V gene end was trimmed by 4 bases and the J gene end by 8 bases; junction bases not matched to a gene: 5. The germline gives CDR1 GTSNPN, CDR2 SVGIG (reference sequence). The CDR3 is made up of 13 amino acids. The CDR3 loop is CAWKDRGPEKLFF. CDR3 DNA: TGTGCCTGGAAGGACAGGGGCCCAGAAAAACTGTTTTTT.

Only one count was recorded for this clone. The chain carries TRBV29-1 and TRBJ1-3, with 7 bases identical to TRBD1. Unmatched junction bases numbered 7, after V lost 6 bases and J lost 2 bases. CDR3 size: 14 residues. Germline V gene sequence: CDR1 SQVTM, CDR2 ANQGSEA. CDR3 DNA sequence: TGCAGCGTGTCCGGGACAGCGACTGGAAACACCATATATTTT. It is translated as CSVSGTATGNTIYF. Variable domain in full (rest from reference TRBV29-1 and TRBJ1-3): SAVISQKPSRDICQRGTSLTIQCQVDSQVTMMFWYRQQPGQSLTLIATANQGSEATYESGFVIDKFPISRPNLTFSTLTVSNMSPEDSSIYLCSVSGTATGNTIYFGEGSWLTVV.

The chain links TRBV29-1 to TRBJ1-1; possible D gene TRBD1, 5 bases. V lost 6 bases, J lost 4 bases, and 15 bases lay in between. Germline V gene lookup returns CDR1 SQVTM and CDR2 ANQGSEA. CDR3 length: 13 amino acids. The CDR3 here is CSVPGLYGTEAFF. For the CDR3, the DNA is TGCAGCGTCCCGGGACTTTATGGCACTGAAGCTTTCTTT. Using reference TRBV29-1 and TRBJ1-1 for the parts outside the CDR3, the full variable domain is SAVISQKPSRDICQRGTSLTIQCQVDSQVTMMFWYRQQPGQSLTLIATANQGSEATYESGFVIDKFPISRPNLTFSTLTVSNMSPEDSSIYLCSVPGLYGTEAFFGQGTRLTVV.

This clone was detected a few times. The chain couples TRBV28 to TRBJ2-7; D not certain. Germline-derived CDR1 and CDR2 are MDHEN and SYDVKM. Trimming took 9 bases from V and 0 from J, leaving 9 bases between them. CDR3 size: 12 residues. The CDR3: CASDSSSYEQYF. The CDR3 nucleotides are TGTGCCAGTGACTCCAGCTCCTACGAGCAGTACTTC.

This clone was seen just once. J is TRBJ2-1 and V is TRBV29-1; D not certain. The germline CDR1 and CDR2 sequences are SQVTM and ANQGSEA. Trimming removed 5 bases from V and 5 bases from J, with 10 bases in between. The CDR3 spans 12 residues. The CDR3 DNA follows: TGCAGCGTTTATATAACGCACAATGAGCAGTTCTTC. It translates to CSVYITHNEQFF.

The chain employs TRBV6-1 and TRBJ1-5, with a weak D call TRBD1 (6 bases). The length of the CDR3 is 13 residues. V was pared by 8 bases and J by 5 bases, with 13 bases between. In germline, CDR1 is MNHNS, CDR2 SASEGT. CDR3 sequence reads: CASGGQGYQPQHF. As DNA, the CDR3 is TGTGCCAGCGGGGGCCAGGGGTATCAGCCCCAGCATTTT.

This chain links TRBV13 with TRBJ1-4, with D hard to call. Trimming removed 4 bases from V and 8 bases from J, with 20 bases in between. CDR1 is PRHDT, CDR2 FYEKMQ, per germline (reference sequence). This CDR3 comprises 16 residues. Here the CDR3 DNA reads TGTGCCAGCAGCTCCCTCACGGCAGGAAAACACGAAAAACTGTTTTTT. This codes for CASSSLTAGKHEKLFF. The whole variable domain, remainder taken from reference TRBV13 and TRBJ1-4, is AAGVIQSPRHLIKEKRETATLKCYPIPRHDTVYWYQQGPGQDPQFLISFYEKMQSDKGSIPDRFSAQQFSDYHSELNMSSLELGDSALYFCASSSLTAGKHEKLFFGSGTQLSVL.

The genes are TRBV5-6 and TRBJ1-5; 9 positions match TRBD1. CDR1 and CDR2 (germline): SGHDT, YYEEEE. The V gene end was trimmed by 0 bases and the J gene end by 5 bases; junction bases not matched to a gene: 3. This CDR3 is built from 15 residues. CDR3 loop: CASSLAGQGYQPQHF. The CDR3 nucleotides read TGTGCCAGCAGCTTGGCCGGACAGGGGTATCAGCCCCAGCATTTT.

Ten or more counts support this clone. Other DNA sequences within the sample encode an identical CDR3. J is TRBJ2-6 and V is TRBV29-1; either TRBD1 or TRBD2 may fit D (5 bases each). CDR3 length equals 14 residues. Germline lookup yields CDR1 SQVTM and CDR2 ANQGSEA. V was trimmed by 1 base and J by 1 base, leaving 5 bases between them. The CDR3 loop reads CSVEGGSGANVLTF. The CDR3 DNA reads TGCAGCGTTGAAGGGGGGTCTGGGGCCAACGTCCTGACTTTC.

In its sample, this clone was seen a few times. The chain recombines TRBV5-1 with TRBJ2-3; possibly TRBD1 for D (6 bases). The V gene lost 6 bases and the J gene lost 6 bases, with 14 bases spanning the gap. Germline V gene sequence: CDR1 SGHRS, CDR2 YFSETQ. The CDR3 runs to 13 residues. The CDR3 protein is CASTLGTFDTQYF. CDR3 DNA sequence: TGCGCCAGCACCCTCGGGACATTTGATACGCAGTATTTT.